The TCR beta chain described here comes from a study of regulatory T cells in long-lasting Graves disease. Indicated time point: newly diagnosed GD, antithyroid drugs for less than 3 months. The TCR library was made from RNA extracted from PBMCs. EDTA tubes held roughly 10 milliliters of peripheral blood from each patient. Relying on iRepertoire HTBI primers and Arm-PCR of CDR3 regions, the team built TCR beta libraries. Using its own MiXCR run on the multiplex PCR reads, TCRdb lists one record per CDR3 protein. Altogether approximately 460,000 distinct CDR3 sequences are present, about 16% being singletons, with the ten largest covering around a tenth. The germline CDR1 and CDR2 sequences are LNHDA and SQIVND (reference sequence). This CDR3 has 18 residues. V gave up 1 base and J gave up 5 bases; unmatched junction bases: 12. The same specimen was also included in a second study, on T cells in Graves' hyperthyroidism and ophthalmopathy.

The source of this sequence is a woman in her 30s with Graves disease. V gene TRBV19 combines with J gene TRBJ2-1, with 9 bases lining up with TRBD2. The source was peripheral blood mononuclear cells (PBMCs), collected at new diagnosis, from a patient treated with antithyroid drugs. This chain's CDR3 is CASSIASPSGIIHNEQFF. The CDR3, as DNA: TGTGCCAGTAGTATAGCAAGCCCTAGCGGGATTATTCACAATGAGCAGTTCTTC.